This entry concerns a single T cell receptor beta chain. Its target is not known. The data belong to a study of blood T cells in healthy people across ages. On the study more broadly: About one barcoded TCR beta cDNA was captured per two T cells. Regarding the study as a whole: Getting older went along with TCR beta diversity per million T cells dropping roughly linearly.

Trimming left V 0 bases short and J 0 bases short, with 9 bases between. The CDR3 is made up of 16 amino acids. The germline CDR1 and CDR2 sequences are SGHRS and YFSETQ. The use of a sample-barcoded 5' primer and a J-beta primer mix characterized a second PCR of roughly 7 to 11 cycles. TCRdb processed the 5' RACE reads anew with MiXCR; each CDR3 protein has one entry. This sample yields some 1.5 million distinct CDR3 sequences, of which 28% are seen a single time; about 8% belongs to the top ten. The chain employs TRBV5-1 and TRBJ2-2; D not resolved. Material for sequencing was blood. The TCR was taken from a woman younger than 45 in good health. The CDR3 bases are TGCGCCAGCAGCTTGGTCCCCCCTTCGAACACCGGGGAGCTGTTTTTT. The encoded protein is CASSLVPPSNTGELFF. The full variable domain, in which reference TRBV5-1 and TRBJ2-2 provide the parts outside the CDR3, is KAGVTQTPRYLIKTRGQQVTLSCSPISGHRSVSWYQQTPGQGLQFLFEYFSETQRNKGNFPGRFSGRQFSNSRSEMNVSTLELGDSALYLCASSLVPPSNTGELFFGEGSRLTVL.